This passage covers 15 T cell receptor beta chains from one sample sequenced in a study of cytomegalovirus exposure and HLA in healthy donors. A multiplex PCR was run with 60 Vbeta primers and 13 Jbeta primers. Generated by immunoSEQ multiplex PCR, the TCRdb table keeps only in-frame clones and is missing some. The data contain under 200,000 clones, around nine tenths of them singletons. Specimen: PBMCs. Source of these receptors: a woman aged 25-40 years in good health and CMV-seronegative.

CDR3 bases: TGTGCCAGTAGTCCGGGGACACCACTAAAAAACAATGAGCAGTTCTTC. Residues: CASSPGTPLKNNEQFF. The rearrangement joins TRBV19 to TRBJ2-1, with a tentative D call TRBD1 (6 bases). With 5 bases removed from V and 5 bases from J, the gap between germline ends came to 19 bases. The CDR3 totals 16 residues. CDR1 is LNHDA, CDR2 SQIVND, per germline (reference sequence).

This chain joins TRBV2 and TRBJ1-3; 8 bases match TRBD1. Trimming cost V 5 bases and J 0 bases; bases outside gene matches: 9. CDR3 length equals 17 residues. CDR1 and CDR2 (germline): SNHLY, FYNNEI. CDR3 nucleotide sequence: TGTGCCAGCAGTCGTCAGGGGGCATTCAGCTCTGGAAACACCATATATTTT. Translating it yields CASSRQGAFSSGNTIYF.

The J gene is TRBJ1-1, the V gene TRBV28; D gene unclear. This CDR3 spans 14 amino acids. The germline V gene has CDR1 MDHEN and CDR2 SYDVKM. The germline V and J ends were trimmed by 2 bases and 2 bases, with 9 bases remaining between them. The CDR3 sequence: CASSLVRRNTEAFF. CDR3 nucleotide sequence: TGTGCCAGCAGTTTAGTGAGGAGAAACACTGAAGCTTTCTTT.

This clone came up a few times. This chain connects TRBV11-2 to TRBJ2-1, with TRBD2 matching 7 bases. J gave up 7 bases and V 0 bases, and 12 bases lay outside the gene matches. The CDR3 is 17 amino acids. The V gene's germline CDR1 is SGHAT and CDR2 FQNNGV. CDR3 DNA: TGTGCCAGCAGCTTAGAGCGACTAGCTGTCGGAGTGAATGAGCAGTTCTTC. Translated: CASSLERLAVGVNEQFF. The whole variable domain, filled in from reference TRBV11-2 and TRBJ2-1, reads EAGVAQSPRYKIIEKRQSVAFWCNPISGHATLYWYQQILGQGPKLLIQFQNNGVVDDSQLPKDRFSAERLKGVDSTLKIQPAKLEDSAVYLCASSLERLAVGVNEQFFGPGTRLTVL.

This sequence joins TRBV5-6 and TRBJ2-7; tentatively, D is TRBD1 (7 bases). The CDR3 loop spans 15 amino acids. CDR1 and CDR2 (germline): SGHDT, YYEEEE. The V and J ends lost 3 bases and 0 bases respectively, with 13 bases between them. The CDR3 DNA reads as TGTGCCAGCAGCTCTGGAGGGACAGACTCCTACGAGCAGTACTTC. Protein: CASSSGGTDSYEQYF.

The chain combines TRBV4-1 with TRBJ2-4, with D possibly matching TRBD2 (5 bases). Trimming shortened V by 2 bases and J by 0 bases, and 17 bases separated the two germline ends. CDR3 length: 18 amino acids. Germline V gene data show CDR1 as MGHRA and CDR2 as YSYEKL. In DNA form, the CDR3 reads TGCGCCAGCAGCCAAATTATGACTAAATCTCTAGCCAAAAACATTCAGTACTTC. Residues: CASSQIMTKSLAKNIQYF.

The chain carries TRBV27 and TRBJ2-7; TRBD2 matches 10 bases. Germline loops: CDR1 MNHEY, CDR2 SMNVEV (reference sequence). Trimming at V came to 4 bases and at J to 4 bases, leaving 7 bases not matched to a gene. This CDR3 contains 15 residues. CDR3 residues: CASSYGLAESYEQYF. DNA of the CDR3: TGTGCCAGCAGTTATGGACTAGCGGAAAGTTACGAGCAGTACTTC.

CDR3 amino acids: CSVRLAGRSTDTQYF. CDR3 nucleotides: TGCAGCGTTCGCCTAGCGGGAAGGAGCACAGATACGCAGTATTTT. This chain connects TRBV29-1 to TRBJ2-3; 9 bases are a match to TRBD2. Per germline, CDR1 SQVTM and CDR2 ANQGSEA. V was clipped by 5 bases and J by 0 bases; unmatched bases: 6. This CDR3 contains 15 residues.

This rearrangement joins TRBV28 to TRBJ1-1, with no clear D. CDR3 length equals 14 residues. The germline CDR1 and CDR2 sequences are MDHEN and SYDVKM. Trimming removed 4 bases from V and 5 bases from J, with 14 bases in between. CDR3 protein: CASSSPTEKTEAFF. CDR3 bases: TGTGCCAGCAGTTCCCCGACGGAGAAAACTGAAGCTTTCTTT. Drawing the rest from reference TRBV28 and TRBJ1-1, the complete variable domain is DVKVTQSSRYLVKRTGEKVFLECVQDMDHENMFWYRQDPGLGLRLIYFSYDVKMKEKGDIPEGYSVSREKKERFSLILESASTNQTSMYLCASSSPTEKTEAFFGQGTRLTVV.

This chain links TRBV6-5 with TRBJ2-7; 9 bases are a match to TRBD1. V was clipped by 1 base and J by 4 bases; unmatched bases: 8. Germline CDR1 MNHEY, CDR2 SVGAGI. The CDR3 is 16 amino acids. The CDR3 loop is CASSYFSPGQGYEQYF. The CDR3 bases are TGTGCCAGCAGTTACTTTTCCCCGGGACAGGGTTACGAGCAGTACTTC.

The chain recombines TRBV6-5 with TRBJ1-6, with D possibly matching TRBD1 (6 bases). Germline lookup yields CDR1 MNHEY and CDR2 SVGAGI. The CDR3 extends over 14 amino acids. V lost 7 bases and J 9 bases, leaving 16 bases between the germline ends. The CDR3 spells CASTNRGLGSPLHF. The CDR3 coding sequence is TGTGCCAGCACGAATAGGGGGTTAGGTTCACCCCTCCACTTT.

This sequence joins TRBV7-9 and TRBJ2-2; TRBD1 agrees at 7 bases. The germline CDR1 and CDR2 sequences are SEHNR and FQNEAQ (reference sequence). The CDR3 covers 17 residues. Losses at the gene ends were 6 bases for V and 4 bases for J; bases not matched to a gene: 14. CDR3 sequence: CASSTTRVTGRTGELFF. The DNA for the CDR3 is TGTGCCAGCAGTACCACCAGGGTGACAGGGCGCACCGGGGAGCTGTTTTTT.

In its sample, this clone was seen a few times. The gene calls are TRBV5-6 and TRBJ2-3, with 9 bases that match TRBD1. V was pared by 4 bases and J by 5 bases, with 5 bases of the junction left unmatched. The CDR3 spans 14 residues. Germline V CDR1 and CDR2: SGHDT, YYEEEE. The CDR3 nucleotides read TGTGCCAGCAGCCCCGGACAGGGGAGAGATACGCAGTATTTT. It translates to CASSPGQGRDTQYF. The full variable domain, its missing parts supplied by reference TRBV5-6 and TRBJ2-3, is DAGVTQSPTHLIKTRGQQVTLRCSPKSGHDTVSWYQQALGQGPQFIFQYYEEEERQRGNFPDRFSGHQFPNYSSELNVNALLLGDSALYLCASSPGQGRDTQYFGPGTRLTVL.

This chain connects TRBV5-4 to TRBJ2-5; no reliable D call. This CDR3 comprises 13 residues. Germline assignment: CDR1 SGHNT and CDR2 YYREEE (reference sequence). V lost 3 bases and J 7 bases, leaving 13 bases between the germline ends. CDR3 nucleotide sequence: TGTGCCAGCAGCTCCGACCGGGTGGGGACCCAGTACTTC. Its translation is CASSSDRVGTQYF.

This sequence joins TRBV7-2 and TRBJ2-2; D perhaps matches TRBD2 (5 bases). Germline V lookup: CDR1 SGHTA, CDR2 FQGNSA. Between the trimmed V and J ends, which lost 4 bases and 7 bases, there was a span of 10 bases. The CDR3 consists of 13 residues. As DNA, the CDR3 is TGTGCCAGCAGCTGGAGGTTAGGCGGGGAGCTGTTTTTT. This translates into CASSWRLGGELFF.